The 32 T cell receptor beta chains reported below all come from one sample, sequenced in a study of CD8+ T cells in alopecia areata. Sequencing relied on a cDNA template that was reverse transcribed from extracted RNA. Sequencing used immunoSEQ multiplex PCR; TCRdb keeps in-frame clones, though not all of them. The top ten hold 20% to 25% of the sample, which has 130,000 to 150,000 clones, 80% to 90% seen once. Treatment noted: oral pan-JAK inhibitor, 5-10 mg twice daily. The sequencing used CD8+ T cells sorted from blood, collected at week 4, from a patient treated with tofacitinib. The receptors were sampled from a human donor with alopecia areata.

The rearrangement joins TRBV7-9 to TRBJ1-1; 8 bases are a match to TRBD1. This CDR3 is built from 14 residues. V trimming: 7 bases; J trimming: 3 bases; junction bases outside the gene matches: 7. Per germline, CDR1 SEHNR and CDR2 FQNEAQ (reference sequence). This CDR3 reads CASNPPGQDTEAFF. DNA of the CDR3: TGTGCCAGCAACCCTCCGGGACAGGACACTGAAGCTTTCTTT.

This clone turned up a few times. V and J are TRBV6-1 and TRBJ2-5; TRBD2 is a possible D gene (6 bases). Trimming shortened V by 11 bases and J by 0 bases, and 19 bases separated the two germline ends. Germline V CDR1 and CDR2: MNHNS, SASEGT. The CDR3 has 15 amino acids. In nucleotides, the CDR3 is TGTGCCGTCCGGCGGAGGGAGAGCAACCAAGAGACCCAGTACTTC. Translating it yields CAVRRRESNQETQYF.

The rearrangement joins TRBV7-8 to TRBJ1-5; 7 nucleotides match TRBD1. V lost 4 bases and J lost 4; bases outside the gene matches: 4. Germline V gene lookup returns CDR1 SGHVS and CDR2 FQNEAQ. The CDR3 has 14 amino acids. The CDR3 DNA reads as TGTGCCAGCAGCTCGACAGGGATAAATCAGCCCCAGCATTTT. It yields the protein CASSSTGINQPQHF.

The chain joins TRBV14 to TRBJ1-4; no firm D call. The V end lost 4 bases, the J end lost 8 bases, and 14 bases lay between the germline ends. The CDR3 extends over 14 amino acids. Germline-derived CDR1 and CDR2 are SGHDN and FVKESK. Written as DNA, the CDR3 is TGTGCCAGCAGCCCTCCGGACCACCACGAAAAACTGTTTTTT. As protein: CASSPPDHHEKLFF.

The chain joins TRBV9 to TRBJ2-7; no definite D call. Between the trimmed V and J ends, which lost 3 bases and 7 bases, there was a span of 14 bases. In germline, CDR1 is SGDLS, CDR2 YYNGEE. This CDR3 is built from 13 residues. CDR3 DNA: TGTGCCAGCAGCGGGGCTGGTGGCCGGGAGCAGTACTTC. Its translation is CASSGAGGREQYF.

This sequence joins TRBV10-3 and TRBJ2-1; D possibly corresponds to TRBD2 (7 bases). Deletions cut 8 bases from V and 7 bases from J, with 18 bases between. In germline, CDR1 is ENHRY, CDR2 SYGVKD. The CDR3 has 14 residues. The CDR3 reads CAIRGGGNRNEQFF. The CDR3 DNA sequence: TGTGCCATCCGTGGGGGGGGCAATAGAAATGAGCAGTTCTTC.

The V gene is TRBV10-3, the J gene TRBJ2-1, with TRBD2 matching 16 bases. Germline V CDR1 and CDR2: ENHRY, SYGVKD. This CDR3 region has 20 residues. V lost 6 bases, J lost 4 bases, and 15 bases stayed unmatched. The CDR3 DNA sequence: TGTGCCATCAGGGCCGAACCGGGACTAGCGGGGGGGATATTTTACAATGAGCAGTTCTTC. The encoded protein is CAIRAEPGLAGGIFYNEQFF.

The chain links TRBV15 to TRBJ2-1; D not certain. The CDR3 length is 13 residues. Germline V gives CDR1 LNHNV, CDR2 YYDKDF (reference sequence). V was clipped by 3 bases and J by 5 bases, with 8 bases between them. The CDR3 region has the DNA TGTGCCACCAGCAGCCAAGAAGACAATGAGCAGTTCTTC. Translating gives CATSSQEDNEQFF.

The chain links TRBV27 to TRBJ2-1; TRBD1 matches at 9 bases. Germline V lookup: CDR1 MNHEY, CDR2 SMNVEV (reference sequence). The trim removed 0 bases at V and 6 bases at J, leaving 6 bases unmatched. The CDR3 spans 16 residues. CDR3 residues: CASSLSTGTGFNEQFF. The CDR3 DNA reads as TGTGCCAGCAGTTTATCTACCGGGACAGGGTTCAATGAGCAGTTCTTC.

The chain links TRBV20-1 to TRBJ2-7; no firm D call. Germline V CDR1 and CDR2: DFQATT, SNEGSKA (reference sequence). The CDR3 extends over 11 amino acids. Trimming took off 6 bases at V and 2 bases at J, with 8 bases between the two ends. Here the CDR3 DNA reads TGCAGTGCCCCGAGGCCCTACGAGCAGTACTTC. Translating it yields CSAPRPYEQYF.

V and J are TRBV10-3 and TRBJ2-3; 7 bases fit TRBD2. The CDR3 totals 14 residues. Looked up from germline, CDR1 is ENHRY and CDR2 is SYGVKD. After removal of 3 bases from V and 2 bases from J, the junction contained 2 bases not matched to a gene. The CDR3 nucleotides read TGTGCCATCAGTGAAGGGAGGGTCACAGATACGCAGTATTTT. It translates to CAISEGRVTDTQYF.

As for this clone: The junction departs from germline at one end; a sequencing error may be responsible. The chain recombines TRBV7-6 with TRBJ2-2; 8 bases match TRBD2. CDR1 SGHVS and CDR2 FNYEAQ come from the germline V gene. CDR3 length: 15 residues. This chain's CDR3 is CASSPPGGNAGELFF. The CDR3 DNA reads TGTGCCAGCAGCCCGCCGGGGGGGAACGCCGGGGAGCTGTTTTTT.

V usage is TRBV7-6 and J usage is TRBJ2-3; D is perhaps TRBD2 (7 bases). Germline V CDR1 and CDR2: SGHVS, FNYEAQ. Trimming cost V 4 bases and J 5 bases, with 13 bases left between them. The length of the CDR3 is 14 residues. The CDR3 sequence is CASSWTGGLDTQYF. The CDR3 nucleotides read TGTGCCAGCAGCTGGACCGGGGGGCTAGATACGCAGTATTTT.

Concerning this clone itself: The same CDR3 is also encoded by other DNA sequences in this sample. The V call is TRBV6-5, the J call TRBJ1-1, with D unclear. The CDR3 is made up of 13 amino acids. CDR1 and CDR2 (germline): MNHEY, SVGAGI. The germline V and J ends were trimmed by 4 bases and 1 base, with 7 bases remaining between them. This chain's CDR3 is CASSLSGNTEAFF. The DNA of the CDR3 is TGTGCCAGCAGTTTATCTGGGAACACTGAAGCTTTCTTT.

The chain employs TRBV7-9 and TRBJ2-5; D is tentatively TRBD1 or TRBD2 (5 bases each). There are 15 residues in the CDR3. With 2 bases removed from V and 7 bases from J, the gap between germline ends came to 17 bases. Per germline, CDR1 SEHNR and CDR2 FQNEAQ (reference sequence). This chain's CDR3 is CASSLTGTGTVTQYF. The CDR3 region has the DNA TGTGCCAGCAGCTTAACCGGGACGGGCACAGTGACCCAGTACTTC.

The table lists this clone with a few counts. The chain uses TRBV29-1 and TRBJ2-1; D possibly corresponds to TRBD1 (5 bases). Between the trimmed V and J ends, which lost 0 bases and 2 bases, there was a span of 14 bases. From germline, CDR1 is SQVTM and CDR2 ANQGSEA. This CDR3 has 16 residues. In DNA form, the CDR3 reads TGCAGCGTTGAAGATGTCCTAGGGGAACCCTACAATGAGCAGTTCTTC. This gives the protein CSVEDVLGEPYNEQFF.

The chain carries TRBV29-1 and TRBJ2-1, with D perhaps matching TRBD2 (5 bases). There are 16 residues in the CDR3. Per the germline V gene, CDR1 is SQVTM and CDR2 is ANQGSEA. Trimming shortened V by 3 bases and J by 0 bases, and 15 bases separated the two germline ends. The CDR3 region is CSVEDSEPSSYNEQFF. CDR3 nucleotide sequence: TGCAGCGTTGAGGACTCCGAGCCTAGCTCCTACAATGAGCAGTTCTTC.

The table lists this clone with a few counts. The J gene is TRBJ1-1, the V gene TRBV7-9; 8 nucleotides agree with TRBD1. Trimming cost V 5 bases and J 1 base; bases outside gene matches: 6. The CDR3 has 15 residues. Germline CDR1 reads SEHNR; CDR2 reads FQNEAQ (reference sequence). This CDR3 is CASSHRGDGNTEAFF. The CDR3 DNA reads TGTGCCAGCAGCCACAGGGGGGACGGGAACACTGAAGCTTTCTTT.

The V gene is TRBV27, the J gene TRBJ1-2; tentative D call: TRBD1 (5 bases). The germline CDR1 and CDR2 sequences are MNHEY and SMNVEV (reference sequence). The V end lost 0 bases, the J end lost 3 bases, and 8 bases lay between the germline ends. CDR3 length equals 14 residues. The CDR3 reads CASSLSQDYYGYTF. The CDR3 nucleotides read TGTGCCAGCAGTTTATCACAGGATTACTATGGCTACACCTTC.

Turning to this clone: The same CDR3 also results from other DNA sequences found in this sample. The chain has TRBV14 and TRBJ1-1; possible D gene TRBD1, 6 bases. The germline V gene encodes CDR1 SGHDN and CDR2 FVKESK. CDR3 length equals 14 residues. V lost 4 bases to trimming and J lost 1 base, with 10 bases between them. The CDR3 spells CASSPRGANTEAFF. CDR3 nucleotide sequence: TGTGCCAGCAGCCCGCGGGGGGCGAACACTGAAGCTTTCTTT.

The chain carries TRBV27 and TRBJ2-3; 12 nucleotides agree with TRBD2. This CDR3 comprises 16 residues. Germline lookup yields CDR1 MNHEY and CDR2 SMNVEV (reference sequence). V dropped 4 bases and J dropped 4; count of bases not matched to a gene: 6. DNA for the CDR3: TGTGCCAGCAGTTCGAGGACTAGCGGGGTACCAGATACGCAGTATTTT. Encoded protein: CASSSRTSGVPDTQYF.

The chain couples TRBV29-1 to TRBJ2-1; 13 bases agree with TRBD2. The CDR3 has 14 amino acids. V trimming: 6 bases; J trimming: 6 bases; junction bases outside the gene matches: 5. Per the germline V gene, CDR1 is SQVTM and CDR2 is ANQGSEA. The CDR3 sequence is CSVIGLAGVNEQFF. The CDR3 nucleotides read TGCAGCGTGATTGGACTAGCGGGGGTCAATGAGCAGTTCTTC.

The chain is built from TRBV7-9 and TRBJ1-5, with D tentatively TRBD1 (5 bases). Germline V CDR1 and CDR2: SEHNR, FQNEAQ (reference sequence). The CDR3 is made up of 14 amino acids. The ends were cut back, 1 base at V and 4 bases at J, with 8 bases in the middle. CDR3 protein: CASSLGGVNQPQHF. For the CDR3, the DNA is TGTGCCAGCAGCTTAGGAGGGGTGAATCAGCCCCAGCATTTT.

This sequence joins TRBV27 and TRBJ2-7; 10 nucleotides match TRBD1. V lost 2 bases to trimming and J lost 5 bases; unmatched junction nucleotides: 6. CDR3 length: 15 residues. Germline V gene lookup returns CDR1 MNHEY and CDR2 SMNVEV (reference sequence). The CDR3 region is CASSLGTGARNEQYF. In nucleotides, the CDR3 is TGTGCCAGCAGTTTAGGGACAGGGGCACGAAACGAGCAGTACTTC.

This chain uses TRBV7-9 with TRBJ1-4, with 7 bases lining up with TRBD1. Germline-derived CDR1 and CDR2 are SEHNR and FQNEAQ (reference sequence). V lost 5 bases to trimming and J lost 4 bases; unmatched junction nucleotides: 4. The CDR3 totals 14 residues. The CDR3 DNA reads TGTGCCAGCAGCGTGGACAGGCTTAATGAAAAACTGTTTTTT. It specifies CASSVDRLNEKLFF. Drawing the rest from reference TRBV7-9 and TRBJ1-4, the complete variable domain is DTGVSQNPRHKITKRGQNVTFRCDPISEHNRLYWYRQTLGQGPEFLTYFQNEAQLEKSRLLSDRFSAERPKGSFSTLEIQRTEQGDSAMYLCASSVDRLNEKLFFGSGTQLSVL.

This chain connects TRBV7-9 to TRBJ2-5; 9 bases align to TRBD2. Germline CDR1 and CDR2: SEHNR and FQNEAQ (reference sequence). After removal of 5 bases from V and 3 bases from J, the junction contained 4 bases not matched to a gene. The CDR3 spans 14 residues. CDR3 in amino acids: CASSVRLAEETQYF. CDR3 coding DNA: TGTGCCAGCAGCGTACGACTAGCGGAAGAGACCCAGTACTTC.

The rearrangement joins TRBV30 to TRBJ2-5; 8 bases are a match to TRBD1. The end of the DNA fits TRBJ2-7 better, so the J call may be wrong. The CDR3 sequence is 13 residues long. Germline V gene sequence: CDR1 GTSNPN, CDR2 SVGIG (reference sequence). The CDR3 reads CAWSYQGAPEQYF. The CDR3 bases are TGTGCCTGGAGTTATCAGGGGGCGCCCGAGCAGTACTTC.

The V and J genes are TRBV9 and TRBJ2-1; 7 bases line up with TRBD2. The V gene end was trimmed by 0 bases and the J gene end by 3 bases; junction bases not matched to a gene: 3. This CDR3 comprises 15 residues. CDR1 is SGDLS, CDR2 YYNGEE, per germline. The CDR3 sequence: CASSVGGGGYNEQFF. CDR3 coding DNA: TGTGCCAGCAGCGTAGGAGGCGGGGGCTACAATGAGCAGTTCTTC. Based on the CDR3 plus reference TRBV9 and TRBJ2-1, the full variable domain is DSGVTQTPKHLITATGQRVTLRCSPRSGDLSVYWYQQSLDQGLQFLIQYYNGEERAKGNILERFSAQQFPDLHSELNLSSLELGDSALYFCASSVGGGGYNEQFFGPGTRLTVL.

The J gene is TRBJ2-1, the V gene TRBV18, with 11 bases identical to TRBD2. Trimming cost V 4 bases and J 8 bases; bases outside gene matches: 10. Per the germline V gene, CDR1 is KGHSH and CDR2 is LQKENI. The length of the CDR3 is 16 residues. The CDR3 reads CASSRTSGRSQDEQFF. The CDR3 DNA reads as TGTGCCAGCTCACGGACTAGCGGGCGCTCCCAAGATGAGCAGTTCTTC.

The V gene is TRBV5-1, the J gene TRBJ2-7; perhaps TRBD1 as D (6 bases). Trimming shortened V by 3 bases and J by 5 bases, and 15 bases separated the two germline ends. The CDR3 is 14 amino acids. Germline-derived CDR1 and CDR2 are SGHRS and YFSETQ. The CDR3 spells CASSWGQGLDEQYF. CDR3 coding DNA: TGCGCCAGCAGCTGGGGTCAGGGGTTGGACGAGCAGTACTTC.

This chain joins TRBV2 and TRBJ2-1; no definite D call. The CDR3 consists of 13 residues. V lost 6 bases and J 0 bases, leaving 6 bases between the germline ends. In germline, CDR1 is SNHLY, CDR2 FYNNEI. CDR3 protein: CASRPSSYNEQFF. CDR3 bases: TGTGCCAGCAGGCCTAGCTCCTACAATGAGCAGTTCTTC.

This chain connects TRBV12-5 to TRBJ2-7; a possible D gene is TRBD1 (6 bases). This CDR3 is built from 14 residues. In germline, CDR1 is LGHNT, CDR2 FRNRAP. V lost 6 bases to trimming and J lost 0 bases, with 12 bases between them. The DNA of the CDR3 is TGTGCTAGTGGCCCCGGACAGCTCTCCTACGAGCAGTACTTC. Protein: CASGPGQLSYEQYF.